Each of the 16 T cell receptor beta chains below was sequenced from the same sample in a study of cytomegalovirus exposure and HLA in healthy donors. PCR amplification relied on 60 Vbeta primers (plus 13 Jbeta primers). Clones were sequenced by immunoSEQ multiplex PCR, and TCRdb holds only the in-frame ones, with some missing. In the table there are approximately 150,000 clones, approximately 80% of which are singletons. The sample comprised PBMCs. These receptors came from a male donor in good health and CMV-seronegative.

This clone was counted a single time. The CDR3 region has the DNA TGCGCCAGCAGCCAGGCCCCAGGGGAGTGGTATGGCTACACCTTC. Its protein is CASSQAPGEWYGYTF. This chain links TRBV4-1 with TRBJ1-2, with D possibly matching TRBD1 (6 bases). CDR1 is MGHRA, CDR2 YSYEKL, per germline. This CDR3 spans 15 amino acids. Trimming stripped 3 bases from V and 5 bases from J, with 16 bases between.

The J gene is TRBJ2-2, the V gene TRBV5-1, with 7 bases matching TRBD1. The CDR3 has 15 amino acids. The J segment lost 4 bases and the V segment lost 6 bases, leaving 9 bases of the junction unmatched. CDR1 SGHRS and CDR2 YFSETQ come from the germline V gene. The DNA for the CDR3 is TGCGCCAGCAAGGATCGGACAGGATCCACCGGGGAGCTGTTTTTT. Translation gives CASKDRTGSTGELFF. The full variable domain, completed using reference TRBV5-1 and TRBJ2-2, is KAGVTQTPRYLIKTRGQQVTLSCSPISGHRSVSWYQQTPGQGLQFLFEYFSETQRNKGNFPGRFSGRQFSNSRSEMNVSTLELGDSALYLCASKDRTGSTGELFFGEGSRLTVL.

The rearrangement joins TRBV30 to TRBJ1-4; D is perhaps TRBD1 (5 bases). Germline lookup yields CDR1 GTSNPN and CDR2 SVGIG (reference sequence). Trimming removed 8 bases at V and 7 bases at J, with 14 bases between. The CDR3 has 12 amino acids. The CDR3 coding sequence is TGTGCCACGGGCAGGGAGGTTGAAAAACTGTTTTTT. Translated: CATGREVEKLFF.

This chain links TRBV5-1 with TRBJ2-3; TRBD1 matches at 10 bases. CDR3 size: 14 residues. V dropped 3 bases and J dropped 4; count of bases not matched to a gene: 2. CDR1 is SGHRS and CDR2 is YFSETQ in the germline V gene. The CDR3 sequence is CASSSGTGADTQYF. The CDR3 region has the DNA TGCGCCAGCAGCTCAGGGACAGGGGCAGATACGCAGTATTTT.

The rearrangement joins TRBV7-8 to TRBJ2-5; D not resolved. Germline lookup yields CDR1 SGHVS and CDR2 FQNEAQ. The CDR3 extends over 16 amino acids. V dropped 3 bases and J dropped 1 base, with 15 bases sitting between them. The CDR3 DNA reads as TGTGCCAGCAGCTTGAGGCCCGCTCGTTCCCAAGAGACCCAGTACTTC. Translation gives CASSLRPARSQETQYF.

The chain carries TRBV4-3 and TRBJ2-3; no clear D gene. Germline V gene lookup returns CDR1 LGHNA and CDR2 YSLEER. Trimming took 0 bases from V and 11 from J, leaving 9 bases between them. CDR3 size: 12 residues. The CDR3 nucleotides read TGCGCCAGCAGCCAAGATCGCCTAGGGCAGTATTTT. Residues: CASSQDRLGQYF.

The genes are TRBV19 and TRBJ2-3; the match to TRBD2 covers 13 bases. Trimming at V came to 7 bases and at J to 2 bases, leaving 6 bases not matched to a gene. The germline gives CDR1 LNHDA, CDR2 SQIVND (reference sequence). The CDR3 loop spans 16 amino acids. The CDR3 nucleotides read TGTGCCAGTACGCTGACTAGCGGGGGGCTCACAGATACGCAGTATTTT. As protein: CASTLTSGGLTDTQYF.

This clone was observed a few times. V is TRBV5-1 and J is TRBJ2-7; possible D gene TRBD1, 6 bases. The CDR3 loop spans 13 amino acids. V lost 0 bases and J lost 3, with 7 bases in between. Germline CDR1 SGHRS, CDR2 YFSETQ. CDR3 protein: CASSLGQDYEQYF. CDR3 DNA sequence: TGCGCCAGCAGCTTGGGACAGGACTACGAGCAGTACTTC.

Comment on this clone: Other DNA sequences of this sample code for an identical CDR3. The J gene is TRBJ1-2, the V gene TRBV9; 7 bases map to TRBD1. Germline assignment: CDR1 SGDLS and CDR2 YYNGEE. V shed 5 bases, J shed 2 bases, and the junction held 9 bases outside the gene matches. This CDR3 region has 15 residues. In DNA, the CDR3 is TGTGCCAGCAGTTCAACCCCGACAGGGAACTATGGCTACACCTTC. It is translated as CASSSTPTGNYGYTF.

The chain employs TRBV7-9 and TRBJ2-3; weak D call: TRBD2 (6 bases). Trimming cost V 5 bases and J 2 bases, with 17 bases left between them. The CDR3 is 16 residues long. In germline, CDR1 is SEHNR, CDR2 FQNEAQ (reference sequence). The CDR3 loop is CASSRNPASATDTQYF. For the CDR3, the DNA is TGTGCCAGCAGCCGAAACCCTGCTAGCGCCACAGATACGCAGTATTTT.

The chain is built from TRBV27 and TRBJ2-2; no definite D call. The V end was cut by 5 bases, the J end by 4 bases, with 8 bases between. Germline-derived CDR1 and CDR2 are MNHEY and SMNVEV (reference sequence). This CDR3 has 13 residues. In DNA form, the CDR3 reads TGTGCCAGCAGTCCACTTAGCACCGGGGAGCTGTTTTTT. Translated: CASSPLSTGELFF.

The V and J genes are TRBV27 and TRBJ2-1, with D hard to call. The CDR3 is 11 residues long. The germline V gene has CDR1 MNHEY and CDR2 SMNVEV (reference sequence). Deletions cut 3 bases from V and 9 bases from J, with 6 bases between. In DNA, the CDR3 is TGTGCCAGCAGTTTTGGCTCTGAGCAGTTCTTC. It translates to CASSFGSEQFF.

The chain uses TRBV30 and TRBJ2-5; D is possibly TRBD2 (6 bases). Trimming took off 0 bases at V and 4 bases at J, with 6 bases between the two ends. CDR3 length equals 12 residues. Germline V gene sequence: CDR1 GTSNPN, CDR2 SVGIG (reference sequence). The CDR3 loop is CAWSVLAETQYF. DNA of the CDR3: TGTGCCTGGAGTGTACTAGCAGAGACCCAGTACTTC.

J is TRBJ2-1 and V is TRBV5-6; D gene uncertain. The CDR3 length is 14 residues. The V end was cut by 4 bases, the J end by 6 bases, with 14 bases between. CDR1 and CDR2 from the germline V gene are SGHDT and YYEEEE. The CDR3 bases are TGTGCCAGCAGCCGCGGTGTTGTCGGCAATGAGCAGTTCTTC. This sequence encodes CASSRGVVGNEQFF.

This rearrangement joins TRBV9 to TRBJ1-5; weak D call: TRBD1 (5 bases). From germline, CDR1 is SGDLS and CDR2 YYNGEE. The CDR3 runs to 15 residues. V lost 4 bases and J 0 bases, leaving 11 bases between the germline ends. CDR3 sequence (DNA): TGTGCCAGCAGCTTGGCAGGGTTTAGCAATCAGCCCCAGCATTTT. Translation: CASSLAGFSNQPQHF.

V usage is TRBV19 and J usage is TRBJ2-5; 13 bases agree with TRBD2. The germline gives CDR1 LNHDA, CDR2 SQIVND (reference sequence). Unmatched junction bases numbered 8, after V lost 5 bases and J lost 5 bases. This CDR3 contains 16 residues. CDR3: CASSSGLAGVAETQYF. The CDR3 DNA is TGTGCCAGTAGTTCCGGACTAGCGGGAGTGGCGGAGACCCAGTACTTC. The variable domain in full, completed from reference TRBV19 and TRBJ2-5, reads DGGITQSPKYLFRKEGQNVTLSCEQNLNHDAMYWYRQDPGQGLRLIYYSQIVNDFQKGDIAEGYSVSREKKESFPLTVTSAQKNPTAFYLCASSSGLAGVAETQYFGPGTRLLVL.